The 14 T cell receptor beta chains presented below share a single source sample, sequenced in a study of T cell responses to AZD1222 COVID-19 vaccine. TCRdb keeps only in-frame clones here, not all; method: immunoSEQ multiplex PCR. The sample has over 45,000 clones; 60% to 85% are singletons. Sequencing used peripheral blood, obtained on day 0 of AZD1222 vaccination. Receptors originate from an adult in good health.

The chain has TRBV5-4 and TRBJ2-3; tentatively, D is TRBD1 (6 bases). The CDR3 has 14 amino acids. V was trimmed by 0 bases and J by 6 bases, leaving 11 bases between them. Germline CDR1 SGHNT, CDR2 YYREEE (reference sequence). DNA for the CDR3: TGTGCCAGCAGCTTGGTCAGGGGTGAGGATACGCAGTATTTT. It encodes CASSLVRGEDTQYF. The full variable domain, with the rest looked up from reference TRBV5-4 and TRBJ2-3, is ETGVTQSPTHLIKTRGQQVTLRCSSQSGHNTVSWYQQALGQGPQFIFQYYREEENGRGNFPPRFSGLQFPNYSSELNVNALELDDSALYLCASSLVRGEDTQYFGPGTRLTVL.

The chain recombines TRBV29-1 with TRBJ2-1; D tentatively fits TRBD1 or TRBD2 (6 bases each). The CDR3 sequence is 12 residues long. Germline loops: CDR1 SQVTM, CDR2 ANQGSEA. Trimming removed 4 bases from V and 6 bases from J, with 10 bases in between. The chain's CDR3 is CSVAEGGNEQFF. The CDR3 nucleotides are TGCAGCGTTGCTGAGGGGGGCAATGAGCAGTTCTTC.

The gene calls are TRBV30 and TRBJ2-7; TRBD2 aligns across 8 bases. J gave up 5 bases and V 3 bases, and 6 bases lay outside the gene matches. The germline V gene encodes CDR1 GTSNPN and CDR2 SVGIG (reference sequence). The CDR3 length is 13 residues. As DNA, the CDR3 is TGTGCCTGGAGCGGCGGGAGGATCAACGAGCAGTACTTC. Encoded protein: CAWSGGRINEQYF.

In DNA, the CDR3 is TGCGCCAGCGGACTAGCGGTTTCCTACGAGCAGTACTTC. This codes for CASGLAVSYEQYF. The chain recombines TRBV10-2 with TRBJ2-7; 10 bases agree with TRBD2. Germline V lookup: CDR1 WSHSY, CDR2 SAAADI. With V trimmed by 8 bases and J by 1 base, 2 bases remained unmatched. This CDR3 comprises 13 residues.

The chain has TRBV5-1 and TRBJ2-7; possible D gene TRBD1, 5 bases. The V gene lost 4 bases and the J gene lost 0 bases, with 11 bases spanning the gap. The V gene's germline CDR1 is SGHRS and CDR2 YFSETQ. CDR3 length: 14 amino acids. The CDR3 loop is CASSRDSVSYEQYF. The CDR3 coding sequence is TGCGCCAGCAGCAGAGACAGCGTCTCCTACGAGCAGTACTTC.

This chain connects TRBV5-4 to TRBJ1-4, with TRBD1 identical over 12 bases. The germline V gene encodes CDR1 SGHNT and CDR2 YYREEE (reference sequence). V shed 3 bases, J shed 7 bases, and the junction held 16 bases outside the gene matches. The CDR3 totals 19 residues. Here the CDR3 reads CASSWDFGTGGQGGEKLFF. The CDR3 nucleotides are TGTGCCAGCAGCTGGGATTTTGGGACAGGGGGCCAGGGTGGTGAAAAACTGTTTTTT.

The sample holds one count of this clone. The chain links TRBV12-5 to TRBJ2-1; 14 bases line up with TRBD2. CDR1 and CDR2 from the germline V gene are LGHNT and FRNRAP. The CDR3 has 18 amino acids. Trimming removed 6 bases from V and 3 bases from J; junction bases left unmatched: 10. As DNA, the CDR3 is TGTGCTAGTGGCAAGGGGACTAGCGGGAGACCCAACTACAATGAGCAGTTCTTC. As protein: CASGKGTSGRPNYNEQFF.

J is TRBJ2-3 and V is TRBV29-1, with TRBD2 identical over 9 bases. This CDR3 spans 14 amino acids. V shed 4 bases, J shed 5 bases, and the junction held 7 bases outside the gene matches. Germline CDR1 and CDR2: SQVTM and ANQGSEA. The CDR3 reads CSVGISGGEDTQYF. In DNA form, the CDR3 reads TGCAGCGTTGGAATTAGCGGGGGTGAAGATACGCAGTATTTT.

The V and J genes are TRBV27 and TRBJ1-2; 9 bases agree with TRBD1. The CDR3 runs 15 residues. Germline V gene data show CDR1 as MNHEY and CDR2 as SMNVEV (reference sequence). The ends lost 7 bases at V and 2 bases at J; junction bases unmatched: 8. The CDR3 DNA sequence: TGTGCCAGCATTAAAGTCGGGACAGGGAACTATGGCTACACCTTC. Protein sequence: CASIKVGTGNYGYTF.

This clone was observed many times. The CDR3 here is CAWRVAGGNTQYF. CDR3 DNA sequence: TGTGCCTGGAGGGTCGCGGGAGGGAATACGCAGTATTTT. The V call is TRBV30, the J call TRBJ2-3; TRBD2 matches 9 bases. The V gene's germline CDR1 is GTSNPN and CDR2 SVGIG (reference sequence). J was trimmed by 7 bases and V by 3 bases; bases with no gene match: 5. This CDR3 spans 13 amino acids.

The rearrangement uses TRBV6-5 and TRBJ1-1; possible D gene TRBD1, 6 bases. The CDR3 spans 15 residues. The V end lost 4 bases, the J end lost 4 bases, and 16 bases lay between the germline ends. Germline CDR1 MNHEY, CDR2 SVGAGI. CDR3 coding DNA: TGTGCCAGCAGTTTACAGACGGGGGGCGGCACTGAAGCTTTCTTT. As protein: CASSLQTGGGTEAFF.

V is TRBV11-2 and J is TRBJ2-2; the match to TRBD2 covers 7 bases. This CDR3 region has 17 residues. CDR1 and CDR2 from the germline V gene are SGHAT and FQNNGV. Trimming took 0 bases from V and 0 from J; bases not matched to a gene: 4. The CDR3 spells CASSLDGLAANTGELFF. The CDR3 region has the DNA TGTGCCAGCAGCTTAGATGGCCTAGCGGCGAACACCGGGGAGCTGTTTTTT.

CDR3 nucleotide sequence: TGTGCCAGCAGTGAGGACAGGGGTTACCAGCCCCAGCATTTT. It codes for CASSEDRGYQPQHF. This chain uses TRBV2 with TRBJ1-5, with 9 bases aligning to TRBD1. Germline-derived CDR1 and CDR2 are SNHLY and FYNNEI. This CDR3 spans 14 amino acids. V shed 3 bases and J 7 bases; nucleotides not matched to a gene: 4.

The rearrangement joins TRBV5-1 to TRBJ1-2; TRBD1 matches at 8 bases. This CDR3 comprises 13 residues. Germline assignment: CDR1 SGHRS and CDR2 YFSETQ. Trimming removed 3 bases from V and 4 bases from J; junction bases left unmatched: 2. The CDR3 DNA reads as TGCGCCAGCAGCTCAGGGGGCGCCTATGGCTACACCTTC. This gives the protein CASSSGGAYGYTF.